A selection of T cell receptor beta chains follows, all from one sample in a study of CD8 T cells in ankylosing spondylitis. MiXCR was run by TCRdb on the 5' RACE reads, yielding one entry per CDR3 protein. The sample has almost 400,000 distinct CDR3 sequences, around 20% seen once. The sample consisted of blood, either unsorted or a sorted T cell fraction (not recorded which). The receptor source for this set is a male donor with ankylosing spondylitis. The CDR3 runs from the conserved cysteine through the conserved F or W. D genes are given only for firm matches. Not all rows give a size; the values are once, few, many and, for expanded clones, a class.

TRBV29-1	TRBJ2-1	TRBD1	few	TGCAGCGTTGGGGACAGCTACAATGAGCAGTTCTTC	CSVGDSYNEQFF
TRBV7-9	TRBJ2-2	TRBD2	NA	TGTGCCAGCAGCCTCGGGACTAGCTCCGGGGAGCTGTTTTTT	CASSLGTSSGELFF
TRBV27	TRBJ1-4	NA	NA	TGTGCCAGCAGCTTTAGGGGGGCATCTGAAAAACTGTTTTTT	CASSFRGASEKLFF
TRBV19	TRBJ2-7	NA	NA	TGTGCCAGTAGTATACGGCAGTCCTACGAGCAGTACTTC	CASSIRQSYEQYF
TRBV6-1	TRBJ2-2	TRBD1	few	TGTGCCAGCAGATGGACAGGGGGCGTATCCGGGGAGCTGTTTTTT	CASRWTGGVSGELFF
TRBV5-1	TRBJ2-1	TRBD1	few	TGCGCCAGCAGCTTCGGGACAGGGACCTACAATGAGCAGTTCTTC	CASSFGTGTYNEQFF
TRBV11-2	TRBJ2-5	TRBD2	NA	TGTGCCAGCAGCTTTACCTCCCTTCCGGGACTAGCGGGAGTAGAGACCCAGTACTTC	CASSFTSLPGLAGVETQYF
TRBV24-1	TRBJ2-3	NA	NA	TGTGCCACCAGTGATGCCCAGGGGCCATCTAGCACAGATACGCAGTATTTT	CATSDAQGPSSTDTQYF
TRBV7-9	TRBJ2-3	NA	NA	TGTGCCAGCAGCTTAGCGTTGAATACGCAGTATTTT	CASSLALNTQYF
TRBV2	TRBJ1-6	NA	NA	TGTGCCAGCAGCCCGACAGGACTTCAGTCACCCCTCCACTTT	CASSPTGLQSPLHF
TRBV6-5	TRBJ1-3	NA	many	TGTGCCAGCAGTTACCTCGGACCGAGCTCTGGAAACACCATATATTTT	CASSYLGPSSGNTIYF
TRBV4-1	TRBJ2-3	NA	NA	TGCGCCAGCAGTCACAATAGCCGGATGGATACGCAGTATTTT	CASSHNSRMDTQYF
TRBV5-1	TRBJ2-1	NA	NA	TGCGCCAGCAGCACCGGACCACGGGCCTTCAGGCCCAATGAGCAGTTCTTC	CASSTGPRAFRPNEQFF
TRBV12-3/TRBV12-4	TRBJ2-4	TRBD1	few	TGTGCCAGCAGTTTTCCGGGACAGGGGAGGGACATTCAGTACTTC	CASSFPGQGRDIQYF
TRBV11-1	TRBJ2-2	NA	NA	TGTGCCAGCAGCCCCCAGGGTGGCGGGGGCAACACCGGGGAGCTGTTTTTT	CASSPQGGGGNTGELFF
TRBV24-1	TRBJ2-3	TRBD2	NA	TGTGCCACCAGTGGACTAGCGAAAGATACGCAGTATTTT	CATSGLAKDTQYF
TRBV11-3	TRBJ2-1	TRBD2	few	TGTGCCAGCAGCTTAGAACTAGCGGTTTACAATGAGCAGTTCTTC	CASSLELAVYNEQFF
TRBV4-1	TRBJ1-2	NA	few	TGCGCCAGCAGCCAAGACATAGTTAACTATGGCTACACCTTC	CASSQDIVNYGYTF
TRBV20-1	TRBJ2-1	NA	NA	TGCAGTGCTCGAGCCCTTTGGAATGAGCAGTTCTTC	CSARALWNEQFF
TRBV4-3	TRBJ2-1	TRBD1	NA	TGCGCCAGCAGCAAGGGACAGAGGAATGAGCAGTTCTTC	CASSKGQRNEQFF
TRBV20-1	TRBJ2-7	NA	few	TGCAGTGGGGTTAGAACCTACGAGCAGTACTTC	CSGVRTYEQYF
TRBV10-3	TRBJ2-7	NA	few	TGTGCCATCAGTGAGTCGAAGGGTCTCGGCAACGAGCAGTACTTC	CAISESKGLGNEQYF
TRBV6-1	TRBJ1-1	NA	few	TGTGCCAGCCTGGTCGGGGGATTGGCTGAAGCTTTCTTT	CASLVGGLAEAFF
TRBV9	TRBJ2-3	TRBD2	NA	TGTGCCAGCAGCGCCTGGACTAGCGCCCCCACAGATACGCAGTATTTT	CASSAWTSAPTDTQYF
TRBV6-2/TRBV6-3	TRBJ2-1	TRBD2	NA	TGTGCCAGCAGCCAGTCCGGACTAGATTACAATGAGCAGTTCTTC	CASSQSGLDYNEQFF
TRBV15	TRBJ2-1	NA	NA	TGTGCCACCAGCAGAGGAGGGGCGGTCCGAGAACGATACAATGAGCAGTTCTTC	CATSRGGAVRERYNEQFF
TRBV25-1	TRBJ2-3	NA	few	TGTGCCAGCAGTGAATATCGGGCAGATACGCAGTATTTT	CASSEYRADTQYF
TRBV4-3	TRBJ1-6	NA	NA	TGCGCCAGCAGCCGCCAAGGACCCTCACCCCTCCACTTT	CASSRQGPSPLHF
TRBV7-3	TRBJ2-1	TRBD2	few	TGTGCCAGCAGCTTAAAGCGGGGATCCGATGAGCAGTTCTTC	CASSLKRGSDEQFF
TRBV5-1	TRBJ2-1	NA	few	TGCGCCAGCAGCTCCCGCTCGGCAGGAAACAATGAGCAGTTCTTC	CASSSRSAGNNEQFF
TRBV24-1	TRBJ2-4	TRBD2	NA	TGTGCCACCAGCGCCGGGGGGACGAGAACCAAAAACATTCAGTACTTC	CATSAGGTRTKNIQYF
TRBV7-3	TRBJ2-1	TRBD2	few	TGTGCCAGCAGCCCCTGGACTAGCGGGAGGCATGAGCAGTTCTTC	CASSPWTSGRHEQFF
TRBV7-9	TRBJ1-5	NA	NA	TGTGCCAGCAGAGGAAGTGGGCCCCAGCATTTT	CASRGSGPQHF
TRBV7-2	TRBJ1-1	NA	few	TGTGCCAGCAGCTTAGCAGGACAGTGGGGGAGCACTGAAGCTTTCTTT	CASSLAGQWGSTEAFF
TRBV28	TRBJ2-3	NA	few	TGTGCCAGCAGAGCACAGGGAGATACGCAGTATTTT	CASRAQGDTQYF
TRBV20-1	TRBJ2-1	NA	many	TGCAGTGCTAGCGGGAGCTCCTACAATGAGCAGTTCTTC	CSASGSSYNEQFF
TRBV7-8	TRBJ2-6	NA	NA	TGTGCCAGCAGCTCCCCGGTAGTCTCTGGGGCCAACGTCCTGACTTTC	CASSSPVVSGANVLTF
TRBV3-1	TRBJ2-5	NA	NA	TGTGCCAGCAGCCATGGCTCTCAAGAGACCCAGTACTTC	CASSHGSQETQYF
TRBV5-1	TRBJ2-1	TRBD2	many	TGCGCCAGCACCCTAAAAACTAGCGGAACGAACGATGAGCAGTTCTTC	CASTLKTSGTNDEQFF
TRBV12-3/TRBV12-4	TRBJ2-3	TRBD1	few	TGTGCCAGCAACGGACAGGGGCGCACAGATACGCAGTATTTT	CASNGQGRTDTQYF
TRBV5-1	TRBJ1-2	NA	few	TGCGCCAGCAGCGAGGGACCCCCGTTCGGCTACACCTTC	CASSEGPPFGYTF